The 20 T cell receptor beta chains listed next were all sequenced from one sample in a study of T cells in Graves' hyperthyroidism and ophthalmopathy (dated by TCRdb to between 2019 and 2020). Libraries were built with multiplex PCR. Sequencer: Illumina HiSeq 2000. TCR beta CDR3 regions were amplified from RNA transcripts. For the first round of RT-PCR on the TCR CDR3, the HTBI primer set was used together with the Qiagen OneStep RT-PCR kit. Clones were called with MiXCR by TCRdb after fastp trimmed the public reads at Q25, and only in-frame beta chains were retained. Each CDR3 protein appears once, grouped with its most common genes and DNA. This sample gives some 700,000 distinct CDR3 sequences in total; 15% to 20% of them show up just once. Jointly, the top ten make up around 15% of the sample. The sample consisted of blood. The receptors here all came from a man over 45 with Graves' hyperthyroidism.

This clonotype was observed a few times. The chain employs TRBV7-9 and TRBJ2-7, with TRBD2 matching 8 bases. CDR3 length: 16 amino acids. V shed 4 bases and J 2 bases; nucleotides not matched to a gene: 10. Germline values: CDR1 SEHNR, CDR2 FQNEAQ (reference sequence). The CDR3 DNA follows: TGTGCCAGCAGCTACGGGGGTAGCGGGATTACCTACGAGCAGTACTTC. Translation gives CASSYGGSGITYEQYF.

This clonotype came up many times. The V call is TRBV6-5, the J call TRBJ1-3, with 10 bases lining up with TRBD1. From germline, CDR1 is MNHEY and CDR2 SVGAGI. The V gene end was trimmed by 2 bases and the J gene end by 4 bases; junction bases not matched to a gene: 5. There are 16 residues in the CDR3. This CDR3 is CASSYLDRGYGNTIYF. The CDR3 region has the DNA TGTGCCAGCAGTTACCTGGACAGGGGGTACGGAAACACCATATATTTT.

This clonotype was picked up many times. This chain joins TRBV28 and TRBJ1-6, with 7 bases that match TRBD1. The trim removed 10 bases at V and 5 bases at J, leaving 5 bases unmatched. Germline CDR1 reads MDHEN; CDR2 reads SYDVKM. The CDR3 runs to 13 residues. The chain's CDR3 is CATQGQNNSPLHF. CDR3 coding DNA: TGTGCCACGCAGGGACAGAATAATTCACCCCTCCACTTT.

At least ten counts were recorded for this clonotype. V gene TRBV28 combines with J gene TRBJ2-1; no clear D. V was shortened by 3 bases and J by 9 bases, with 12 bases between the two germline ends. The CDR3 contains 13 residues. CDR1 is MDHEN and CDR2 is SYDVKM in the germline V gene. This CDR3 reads CASSLVGYGEQFF. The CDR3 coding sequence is TGTGCCAGCAGTTTGGTGGGTTATGGTGAGCAGTTCTTC.

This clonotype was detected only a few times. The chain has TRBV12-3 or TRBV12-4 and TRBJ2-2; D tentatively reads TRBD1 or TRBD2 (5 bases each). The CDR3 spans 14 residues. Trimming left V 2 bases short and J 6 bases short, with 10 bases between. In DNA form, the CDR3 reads TGTGCCAGCAGTTTATGGGGGAAAGCCGGGGAGCTGTTTTTT. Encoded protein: CASSLWGKAGELFF.

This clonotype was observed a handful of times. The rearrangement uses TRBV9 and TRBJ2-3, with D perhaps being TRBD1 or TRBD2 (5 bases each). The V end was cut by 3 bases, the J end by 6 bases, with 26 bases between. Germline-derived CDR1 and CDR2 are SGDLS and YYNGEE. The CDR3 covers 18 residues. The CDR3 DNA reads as TGTGCCAGCAGCGCGAAAAGGGTGGGACCAGGACACCCGGATACGCAGTATTTT. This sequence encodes CASSAKRVGPGHPDTQYF.

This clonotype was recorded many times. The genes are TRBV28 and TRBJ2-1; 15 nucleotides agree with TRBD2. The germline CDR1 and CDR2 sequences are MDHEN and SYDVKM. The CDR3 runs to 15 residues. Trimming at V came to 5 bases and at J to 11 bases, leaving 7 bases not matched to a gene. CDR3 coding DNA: TGTGCCAGCAGTGTCGCGGGACTAGCGGGGGGACAGCAGTTCTTC. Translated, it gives CASSVAGLAGGQQFF. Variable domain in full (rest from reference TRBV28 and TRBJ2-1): DVKVTQSSRYLVKRTGEKVFLECVQDMDHENMFWYRQDPGLGLRLIYFSYDVKMKEKGDIPEGYSVSREKKERFSLILESASTNQTSMYLCASSVAGLAGGQQFFGPGTRLTVL.

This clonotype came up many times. CDR3: CASNPGTSGGQETQYF. CDR3 bases: TGTGCCAGCAACCCCGGGACTAGCGGAGGACAAGAGACCCAGTACTTC. The gene calls are TRBV28 and TRBJ2-5; TRBD2 agrees at 11 bases. Trimming took 7 bases from V and 2 from J; bases not matched to a gene: 9. Germline CDR1 MDHEN, CDR2 SYDVKM. There are 16 residues in the CDR3. Full variable domain (rest looked up from reference TRBV28 and TRBJ2-5): DVKVTQSSRYLVKRTGEKVFLECVQDMDHENMFWYRQDPGLGLRLIYFSYDVKMKEKGDIPEGYSVSREKKERFSLILESASTNQTSMYLCASNPGTSGGQETQYFGPGTRLLVL.

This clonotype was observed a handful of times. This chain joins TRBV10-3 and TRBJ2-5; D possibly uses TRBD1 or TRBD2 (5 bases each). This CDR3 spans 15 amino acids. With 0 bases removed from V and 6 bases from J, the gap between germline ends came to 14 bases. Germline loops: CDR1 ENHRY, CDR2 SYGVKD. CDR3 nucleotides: TGTGCCATCAGTGAGTCGGGGTACTGGGGGAAGACCCAGTACTTC. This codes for CAISESGYWGKTQYF.

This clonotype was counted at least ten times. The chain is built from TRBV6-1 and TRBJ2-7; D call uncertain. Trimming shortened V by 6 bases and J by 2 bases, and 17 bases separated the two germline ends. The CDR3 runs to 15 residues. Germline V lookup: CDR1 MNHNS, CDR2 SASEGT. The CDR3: CASRVDTLTTYEQYF. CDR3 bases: TGTGCCAGCAGGGTAGACACCCTTACAACCTACGAGCAGTACTTC.

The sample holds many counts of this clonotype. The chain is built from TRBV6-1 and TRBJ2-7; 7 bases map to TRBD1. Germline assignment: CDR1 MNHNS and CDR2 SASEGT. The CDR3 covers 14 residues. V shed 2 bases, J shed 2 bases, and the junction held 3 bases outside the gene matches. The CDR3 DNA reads TGTGCCAGCAGTGAATGGGGACAGACCTACGAGCAGTACTTC. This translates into CASSEWGQTYEQYF.

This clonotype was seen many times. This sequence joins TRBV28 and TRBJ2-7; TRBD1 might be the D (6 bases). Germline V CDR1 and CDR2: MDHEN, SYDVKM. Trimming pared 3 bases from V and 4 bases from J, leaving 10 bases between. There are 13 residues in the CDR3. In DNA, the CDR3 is TGTGCCAGCAGTTTTCAGGGGCAATACGAGCAGTACTTC. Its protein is CASSFQGQYEQYF.

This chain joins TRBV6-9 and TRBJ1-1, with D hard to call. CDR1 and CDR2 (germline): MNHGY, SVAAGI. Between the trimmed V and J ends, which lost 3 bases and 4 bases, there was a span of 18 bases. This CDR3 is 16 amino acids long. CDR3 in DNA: TGTGCCAGCAGTTACGGTTCCTACTACAACCCCACTGAAGCTTTCTTT. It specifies CASSYGSYYNPTEAFF.

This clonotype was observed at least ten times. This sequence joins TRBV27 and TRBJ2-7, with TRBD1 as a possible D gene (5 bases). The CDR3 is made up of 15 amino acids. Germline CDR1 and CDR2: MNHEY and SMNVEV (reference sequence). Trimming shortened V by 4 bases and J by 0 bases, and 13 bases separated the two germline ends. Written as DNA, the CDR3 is TGTGCCAGCAGTTCCACGTGGCAGGGCTCCTACGAGCAGTACTTC. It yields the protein CASSSTWQGSYEQYF.

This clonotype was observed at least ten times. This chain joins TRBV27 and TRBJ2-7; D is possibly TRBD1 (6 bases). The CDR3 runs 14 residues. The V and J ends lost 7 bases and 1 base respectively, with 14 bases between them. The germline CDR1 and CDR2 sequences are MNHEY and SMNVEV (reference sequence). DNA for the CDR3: TGTGCCAGCACCCCGCGTGGGACATCCTACGAGCAGTACTTC. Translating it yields CASTPRGTSYEQYF.

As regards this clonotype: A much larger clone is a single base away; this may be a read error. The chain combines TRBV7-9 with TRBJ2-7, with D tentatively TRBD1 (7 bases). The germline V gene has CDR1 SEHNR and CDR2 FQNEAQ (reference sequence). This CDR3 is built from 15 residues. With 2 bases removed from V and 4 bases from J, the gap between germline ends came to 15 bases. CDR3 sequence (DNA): TGTGCCAGCAGCTTATGGTGCGCAGGGGGGTACGAGCAGTACTTC. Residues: CASSLWCAGGYEQYF.

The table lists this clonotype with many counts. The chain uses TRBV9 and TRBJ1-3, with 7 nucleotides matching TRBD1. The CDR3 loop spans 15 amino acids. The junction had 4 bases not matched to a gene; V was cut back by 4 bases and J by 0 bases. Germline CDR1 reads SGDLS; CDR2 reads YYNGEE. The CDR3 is CASSIGQASGNTIYF. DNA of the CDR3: TGTGCCAGCAGCATTGGACAGGCCTCTGGAAACACCATATATTTT.

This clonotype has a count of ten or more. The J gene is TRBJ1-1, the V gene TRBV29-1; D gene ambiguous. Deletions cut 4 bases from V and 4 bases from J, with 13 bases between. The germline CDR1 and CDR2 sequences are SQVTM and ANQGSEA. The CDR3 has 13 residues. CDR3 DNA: TGCAGCGTTGCCGGGCAAGAGGGCACTGAAGCTTTCTTT. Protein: CSVAGQEGTEAFF. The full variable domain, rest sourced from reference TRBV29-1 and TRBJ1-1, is SAVISQKPSRDICQRGTSLTIQCQVDSQVTMMFWYRQQPGQSLTLIATANQGSEATYESGFVIDKFPISRPNLTFSTLTVSNMSPEDSSIYLCSVAGQEGTEAFFGQGTRLTVV.

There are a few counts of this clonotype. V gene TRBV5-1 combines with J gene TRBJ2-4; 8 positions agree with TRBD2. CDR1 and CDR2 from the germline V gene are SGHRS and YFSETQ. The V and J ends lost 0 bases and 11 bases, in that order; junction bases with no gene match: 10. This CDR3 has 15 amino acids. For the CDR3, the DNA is TGCGCCAGCAGCTTGGAGGATAGCGGGATCGAGTTTCAGTACTTC. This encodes CASSLEDSGIEFQYF.

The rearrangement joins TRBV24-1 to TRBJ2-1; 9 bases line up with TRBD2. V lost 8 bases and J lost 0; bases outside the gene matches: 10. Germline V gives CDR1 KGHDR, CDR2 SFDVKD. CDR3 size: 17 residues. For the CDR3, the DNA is TGTGCCACCACCCTAAGACTAGCGGCTAGCTCCTACAATGAGCAGTTCTTC. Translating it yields CATTLRLAASSYNEQFF.